The T cell receptor beta chain described here comes from a study of blood T cell repertoires in COVID-19. At the level of the study: PBMCs, B-cell-depleted T cells, or T cells provided the cDNA or gDNA that made up the material.

The trim removed 3 bases at V and 4 bases at J, leaving 2 bases unmatched. The CDR3 spans 13 residues. Per the germline V gene, CDR1 is PRHDT and CDR2 is FYEKMQ (reference sequence). Methods used by the authors: Cell counts per sample came from amplifying reference gene primers. Measured with immunoSEQ multiplex PCR; TCRdb has only the in-frame clones, and not every one. For V, J and clone size, that table is used; D and trimming come from the DNA. The sample yields just over 150,000 clones, around 83% seen once. This sequence joins TRBV13 and TRBJ1-2; 7 positions agree with TRBD1. The sequence came from a woman aged 45-65 years with acute or convalescent COVID-19. The sample consisted of peripheral blood. CDR3 loop: CASSLRGLYGYTF. In nucleotides, the CDR3 is TGTGCCAGCAGCTTGAGGGGGCTCTATGGCTACACCTTC.